This is a list of T cell receptor beta chains from one sample in a study of blood T cell repertoires in COVID-19. The data were produced by immunoSEQ multiplex PCR, yet TCRdb's version contains in-frame clones alone and is incomplete. In the table there are 180,000 or so clones, just over 85% of which are singletons. Sample: peripheral blood. These receptors were obtained from a man aged 55 to 70 with acute or convalescent COVID-19. Both conserved end residues are part of each CDR3. Fields, in order: J gene, D gene, CDR3 length, clone size, V gene, CDR3 DNA, CDR3 protein. The D gene is left open where the match is weak. Clone size appears in some rows only: once, few, many, or a class for an expanded clone.

>TRBJ2-1|TRBD2|15|-|TRBV11-2
TGTGCCAGCAGCGTCACTAGCGGGCCTAACAATGAGCAGTTCTTC
CASSVTSGPNNEQFF
>TRBJ1-1|-|15|-|TRBV7-2
TGTGCCAGCAGCGCGGGGGGGGCCATAAACACTGAAGCTTTCTTT
CASSAGGAINTEAFF
>TRBJ1-1|-|14|once|TRBV7-2
TGTGCCAGCAGCGCAATGGGATGGGGCGCTGAAGCTTTCTTT
CASSAMGWGAEAFF
>TRBJ2-7|-|13|-|TRBV6-5
TGTGCCTCTACCGGAGGGGTAAGGGACGAGCAGTACTTC
CASTGGVRDEQYF
>TRBJ1-2|-|13|-|TRBV25-1
TGTGCCAGCACCGAAGGAGACGTTGGGGGCTACACCTTC
CASTEGDVGGYTF
>TRBJ2-7|TRBD2|17|few|TRBV5-4
TGTGCCAGCAGCTCCGGACTAGCGGGTGGAATCCCGGGAGAGCAGTACTTC
CASSSGLAGGIPGEQYF
>TRBJ2-1|TRBD1|15|-|TRBV7-3
TGTGCCAGCAGCTTAGAGGGACAGGGATACAATGAGCAGTTCTTC
CASSLEGQGYNEQFF
>TRBJ1-1|TRBD1|17|few|TRBV18
TGTGCCAGCTCACCCCTCCGGGACAGGGCTATGAACACTGAAGCTTTCTTT
CASSPLRDRAMNTEAFF
>TRBJ1-1|-|10|-|TRBV28
TGTGCCAGCACTTATAGTGGAGCTTTCTTT
CASTYSGAFF
>TRBJ2-7|-|15|once|TRBV5-1
TGCGCCAGCAGCTTGGCTGGGACACCTTCCTACGAGCAGTACTTC
CASSLAGTPSYEQYF
>TRBJ1-2|-|14|-|TRBV6-6
TGTGCCAGCAGGCCGAGGACAGAAAGCTATGGCTACACCTTC
CASRPRTESYGYTF
>TRBJ2-3|TRBD1|14|-|TRBV4-2
TGTGCCAGCAGCCCGACAGGGAGCGGAGATACGCAGTATTTT
CASSPTGSGDTQYF
>TRBJ2-3|-|15|-|TRBV11-3
TGTGCCAGCAGCTTAGGGTTACAAAGCACAGATACGCAGTATTTT
CASSLGLQSTDTQYF
>TRBJ2-1|TRBD2|18|-|TRBV5-8
TGTGCCAGCAGCCCGCGGACTAGCGGGAGCAGCTCCTACAATGAGCAGTTCTTC
CASSPRTSGSSSYNEQFF
>TRBJ1-1|-|12|-|TRBV5-1
TGCGCCAGCAGCTTGGCCCCAACTGAAGCTTTCTTT
CASSLAPTEAFF
>TRBJ1-1|-|12|-|TRBV24-1
TGTGCCACCAGTTGGGGGGGCACTGAAGCTTTCTTT
CATSWGGTEAFF
>TRBJ1-5|-|14|once|TRBV3-1/TRBV3-2
TGTGCCAGCAGCCCTGGACACGCTAGGTCGCCCCAGCATTTT
CASSPGHARSPQHF
>TRBJ2-7|TRBD1|14|once|TRBV6-5
TGTGCCAGCACCGCCCCGGGACAGGGCTACGAGCAGTACTTC
CASTAPGQGYEQYF
>TRBJ1-2|-|14|-|TRBV4-1
TGCGCCAGCAGCCAAGGGCAGAACAACTATGGCTACACCTTC
CASSQGQNNYGYTF
>TRBJ2-2|TRBD1|16|few|TRBV3-1/TRBV3-2
TGTGCCAGCAGCCGACAGGGACAGGTGAACACCGGGGAGCTGTTTTTT
CASSRQGQVNTGELFF
>TRBJ1-1|-|13|-|TRBV7-3
TGTGCCAGCAGCGAACAGGGGAACACTGAAGCTTTCTTT
CASSEQGNTEAFF
>TRBJ1-1|TRBD1|13|-|TRBV18
TGTGCCAGCACAGGACAGGCGAACACTGAAGCTTTCTTT
CASTGQANTEAFF
>TRBJ2-7|-|14|few|TRBV28
TGTGCCAGCAGTCAGGACAGAGGCGGGCCTGGAGGGTACTTC
CASSQDRGGPGGYF
>TRBJ1-6|-|14|-|TRBV2
TGTGCCAGCCACTGGAGGGAAGGACGATCACCCCTCCACTTT
CASHWREGRSPLHF
>TRBJ1-1|-|15|-|TRBV4-1
TGCGCCAGCAGCCAAGATCTAGGGGTGAACACTGAAGCTTTCTTT
CASSQDLGVNTEAFF
>TRBJ1-6|-|15|-|TRBV7-3
TGTGCCAGCAGCTTAGCGGCCCACGATAATTCACCCCTCCACTTT
CASSLAAHDNSPLHF
>TRBJ2-2|TRBD1|12|few|TRBV28
TGTGCCTCGACAGGGTACACCGGGGAGCTGTTTTTT
CASTGYTGELFF
>TRBJ1-1|TRBD1|13|once|TRBV6-5
TGTGCCAGCAGCAGACAGGGAAACACTGAAGCTTTCTTT
CASSRQGNTEAFF
>TRBJ2-5|-|15|-|TRBV28
TGTGCCAGCAGTTTTGGACTTCCCCACCAAGAGACCCAGTACTTC
CASSFGLPHQETQYF
>TRBJ2-5|TRBD2|15|once|TRBV4-1
TGCGCCAGCAGCCAACTTACGGCGGGGGAAGAGACCCAGTACTTC
CASSQLTAGEETQYF
>TRBJ2-5|TRBD2|17|-|TRBV28
TGTGCCAGCAGTTTACTGACTAGCGGGAGGGGGGAAGAGACCCAGTACTTC
CASSLLTSGRGEETQYF
>TRBJ2-3|-|15|-|TRBV5-8
TGTGCCAGCAGCTTGGTTGGACCGGTGACGGGGACGCAGTATTTT
CASSLVGPVTGTQYF
>TRBJ2-6|-|13|once|TRBV19
TGTGCCAGTACGGGGGCTGGGGCCAACGTCCTGACTTTC
CASTGAGANVLTF
>TRBJ1-6|-|15|-|TRBV4-1
TGCGCCAGCACTAGATTGGCAGGGGATTACTCACCCCTCCACTTT
CASTRLAGDYSPLHF
>TRBJ1-4|TRBD1|14|-|TRBV2
TGTGCCAGCTTACCCCAGGGGGGTTGGGAAAAACTGTTTTTT
CASLPQGGWEKLFF
>TRBJ1-2|-|12|-|TRBV11-2
TGTGCCAGCAGCTTAATAGGGAGTGGCTACACCTTC
CASSLIGSGYTF
>TRBJ2-3|TRBD2|17|-|TRBV9
TGTGCCAGCAGCGCGACTGGACTAGCGGGAGAGACAGATACGCAGTATTTT
CASSATGLAGETDTQYF
>TRBJ1-1|-|12|-|TRBV6-5
TGTGCCAGCAGCCTGAGAGGCACTGAAGCTTTCTTT
CASSLRGTEAFF
>TRBJ1-3|TRBD1|17|-|TRBV6-6
TGTGCCAGCAGTCGGGCCCAGGGGGGATTCTCTGGAAACACCATATATTTT
CASSRAQGGFSGNTIYF
>TRBJ2-1|TRBD2|14|few|TRBV5-1
TGCGCCAGCAGCTTAAATGGACTAGCTTTTGAGCAGTTCTTC
CASSLNGLAFEQFF
>TRBJ2-6|TRBD1|15|-|TRBV4-1
TGCGCCAGCAGCCCCAGGGGGCTTGGGGCCAACGTCCTGACTTTC
CASSPRGLGANVLTF
>TRBJ2-7|-|14|-|TRBV3-1/TRBV3-2
TGTGCCAGCAGAGTGGACAGCCTCTCCTACGAGCAGTACTTC
CASRVDSLSYEQYF
>TRBJ2-1|-|11|-|TRBV28
TGTGCCAGCAGCCCCCTGAATGAGCAGTTCTTC
CASSPLNEQFF
>TRBJ2-1|-|16|few|TRBV16
TGTGCCAGCAGCCAAAGGATACAGGGAGAGGACAATGAGCAGTTCTTC
CASSQRIQGEDNEQFF
>TRBJ1-2|-|16|-|TRBV28
TGTGCCAGCAGTTTGGGAGCAGGGGCCTTAGACTATGGCTACACCTTC
CASSLGAGALDYGYTF
>TRBJ1-2|TRBD1|15|-|TRBV24-1
TGTGCCACCAGTGAACCGACAGGGCTGGCCTATGGCTACACCTTC
CATSEPTGLAYGYTF
>TRBJ1-1|-|15|-|TRBV30
TGTGCCTGGATGTCCTCGGGCGGGATCCACACTGAAGCTTTCTTT
CAWMSSGGIHTEAFF
>TRBJ1-5|-|16|once|TRBV6-1
TGTGCCAGCAGTGAAGCGGTTTCCAAAGGGGCACAGCCCCAGCATTTT
CASSEAVSKGAQPQHF
>TRBJ1-2|-|14|-|TRBV3-1/TRBV3-2
TGTGCCAGCACCCGGGGGGAAACTAACTATGGCTACACCTTC
CASTRGETNYGYTF
>TRBJ2-1|TRBD1|12|-|TRBV2
TGTGCCAGCAGCGACAGGGGCGGTGAGCAGTTCTTC
CASSDRGGEQFF
>TRBJ1-6|TRBD1|14|-|TRBV25-1
TGTGCCAGCAGGGGGACAGGGTTGGGGTCACCCCTCCACTTT
CASRGTGLGSPLHF
>TRBJ2-7|TRBD1|15|-|TRBV3-1/TRBV3-2
TGTGCCAGCAGTTATGGGACAGGGCCGTCCTACGAGCAGTACTTC
CASSYGTGPSYEQYF
>TRBJ1-4|TRBD1|15|-|TRBV10-3
TGTGCCATCAGTGAGTCGAGACAGGGCGGTGAAAAACTGTTTTTT
CAISESRQGGEKLFF
>TRBJ1-3|-|17|-|TRBV9
TGTGCCAGCAGCCGCCAAGGTCCGGGAAACTCTGGAAACACCATATATTTT
CASSRQGPGNSGNTIYF